This T cell receptor (beta chain) was sequenced in a study of T-cell reconstitution after alpha-beta-depleted transplantation in children. Points from the study as a whole: A year post-transplant, T-cell counts and diversity derived mostly from newly produced T cells.

This clonotype was counted between two and nine times. The antigen is not known. The authors prepared the TCRbeta library with unique molecular identifiers. One entry per CDR3 protein results from TCRdb running MiXCR on the PCR reads. The table includes approximately 1,000,000 distinct CDR3 sequences, about 29% detected once. The sample in question was PBMCs, mostly from graft donor cells, obtained 360 days after TCRalphabeta/CD19-depleted stem cell transplant. The receptor's source is a boy under three years old who had a stem cell transplant for SCID, so the T cells may come from the graft donor.

The CDR3 DNA follows: TGTGCCAGCACCCGACAGGGTTCTTCCTCTGGGGCCAACGTCCTGACTTTC. Translating gives CASTRQGSSSGANVLTF. J is TRBJ2-6 and V is TRBV6-1; 7 bases line up with TRBD1. With 7 bases clipped from V and 0 bases from J, the junction kept 9 bases outside the gene matches. Germline assignment: CDR1 MNHNS and CDR2 SASEGT. There are 17 residues in the CDR3.